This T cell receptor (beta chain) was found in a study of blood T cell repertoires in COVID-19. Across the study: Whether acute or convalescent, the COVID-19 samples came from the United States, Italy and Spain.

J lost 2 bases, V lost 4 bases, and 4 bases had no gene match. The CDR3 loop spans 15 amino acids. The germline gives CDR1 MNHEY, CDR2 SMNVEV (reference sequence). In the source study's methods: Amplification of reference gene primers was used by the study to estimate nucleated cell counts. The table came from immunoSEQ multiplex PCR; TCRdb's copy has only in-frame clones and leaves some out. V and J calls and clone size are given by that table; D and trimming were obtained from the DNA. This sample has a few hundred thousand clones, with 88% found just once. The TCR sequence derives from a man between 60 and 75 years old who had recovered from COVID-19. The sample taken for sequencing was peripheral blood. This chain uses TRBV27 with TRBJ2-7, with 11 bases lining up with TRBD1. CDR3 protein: CASSSGQGAPYEQYF. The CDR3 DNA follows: TGTGCCAGCAGTTCAGGACAGGGGGCACCCTACGAGCAGTACTTC.